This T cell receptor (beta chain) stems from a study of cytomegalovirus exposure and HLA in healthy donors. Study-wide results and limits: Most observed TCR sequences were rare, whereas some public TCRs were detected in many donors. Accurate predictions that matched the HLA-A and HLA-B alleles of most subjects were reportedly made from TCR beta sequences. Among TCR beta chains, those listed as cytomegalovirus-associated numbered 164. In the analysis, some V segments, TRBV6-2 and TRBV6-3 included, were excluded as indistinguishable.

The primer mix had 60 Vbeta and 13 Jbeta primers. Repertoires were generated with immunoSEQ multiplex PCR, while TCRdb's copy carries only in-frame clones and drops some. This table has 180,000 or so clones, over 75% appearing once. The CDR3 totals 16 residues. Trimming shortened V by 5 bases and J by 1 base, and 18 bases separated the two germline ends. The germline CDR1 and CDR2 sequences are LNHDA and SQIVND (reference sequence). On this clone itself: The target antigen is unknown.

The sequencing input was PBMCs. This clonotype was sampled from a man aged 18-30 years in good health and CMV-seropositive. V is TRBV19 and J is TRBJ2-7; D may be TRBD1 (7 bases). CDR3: CASSFGGGTGSYEQYF. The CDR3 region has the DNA TGTGCCAGTAGTTTCGGAGGGGGCACAGGGTCCTACGAGCAGTACTTC. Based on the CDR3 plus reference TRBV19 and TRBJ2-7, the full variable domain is DGGITQSPKYLFRKEGQNVTLSCEQNLNHDAMYWYRQDPGQGLRLIYYSQIVNDFQKGDIAEGYSVSREKKESFPLTVTSAQKNPTAFYLCASSFGGGTGSYEQYFGPGTRLTVT.